This T cell receptor (beta chain) was profiled in a study of T-cell memory formation after mild COVID-19. Study-level findings and limits: The study detected some responding clones in pre-infection memory, suggesting cross-reactive memory joined. Whereas later expanders leaned CD4+, clones contracting day 15 to 85 showed a balanced CD4/CD8 makeup. Contracting CD8+ clones were enriched in EMRA, CD4+ mainly in CM and EM.

Using its own MiXCR run on the 5' RACE reads, TCRdb lists one record per CDR3 protein. The table records approximately 500,000 distinct CDR3 sequences, around 25% of them present only once. V lost 1 base and J lost 1; bases outside the gene matches: 5. Germline loops: CDR1 DFQATT, CDR2 SNEGSKA (reference sequence). This CDR3 is 15 amino acids long. This clonotype turned up a few times. Its antigen is unidentified. Source material: PBMCs or a T cell subset sorted from them (not recorded which). The TCR originated in an adult woman who had mild COVID-19 (a few samples of this study predate the infection). Cell type and time point are not known. The chain links TRBV20-1 to TRBJ1-1, with 8 bases lining up with TRBD1. CDR3 sequence (DNA): TGCAGTGCTAGAGCGACAGGGGCCCCGAACACTGAAGCTTTCTTT. As protein: CSARATGAPNTEAFF.